This entry lists 26 T cell receptor beta chains sequenced from one sample in a study of CD8+ T cells in alopecia areata. Sorting relied on CD4, CD8alpha, NKG2D, NKG2ACE and other markers applied to pooled cutaneous lymph node cells. Sequencing relied on a cDNA template that was reverse transcribed from extracted RNA. Libraries were prepared by immunoSEQ multiplex PCR; TCRdb keeps only in-frame clonotypes and omits some of them. The record shows approximately 300,000 clones for this sample, with no singletons present. The sequenced sample consisted of CD4+ T cells sorted from a lymph node. The receptors were gathered from a C3H/HeJ mouse with alopecia areata. These mice share the MHC haplotype H2-k.

Comments on this clone: Gene names denote mouse genes. The observed sequence ends 4 residues before the CDR3 terminus, with the missing tail filled in from the germline J gene. The V gene is TRBV13-3, the J gene TRBJ2-3; D is perhaps TRBD1 (5 bases). Trimming removed 3 bases at V and 0 bases at J, with 11 bases between. Germline V gives CDR1 NNHDY, CDR2 SYVADS. The CDR3 runs 15 residues. CDR3 loop: CASSGTYSSAETLYF. The sequenced CDR3 bases are TGTGCCAGCAGTGGGACATATTCTAGTGCAGAA.

Points on this clone: The genes and germline here are from mouse. The read halts 4 residues ahead of the CDR3 end, with the missing end drawn from the germline J gene. The genes are TRBV2 and TRBJ1-2; no reliable D call. Trimming pared 2 bases from V and 0 bases from J, leaving 7 bases between. The CDR3 totals 14 residues. The V gene's germline CDR1 is LGHNA and CDR2 YSYQKL. The sequenced part of the CDR3 DNA is TGTGCCAGCAGCCAAACGCAGACAAACTCC. Its protein is CASSQTQTNS. The CDR3 as a whole reads CASSQTQTNSDYTF.

A note on this clone: A much larger clonotype is one base distant, so this may be a read error. The germline and genes are mouse ones. The CDR3 goes on 4 residues after the read ends, and that part is filled in from the germline J gene. The chain recombines TRBV2 with TRBJ1-2; possible D gene TRBD1, 5 bases. Trimming took 1 base from V and 0 from J, leaving 6 bases between them. The CDR3 is made up of 14 amino acids. Germline V gene lookup returns CDR1 LGHNA and CDR2 YSYQKL. CDR3 sequence reads: CASSQGTSNSDYTF. The sequenced CDR3 bases are TGTGCCAGCAGCCAAGGGACATCAAACTCC.

In regard to this clone: All gene names here are mouse names. The observed sequence ends 4 residues before the CDR3 terminus, with the missing tail filled in from the germline J gene. V usage is TRBV13-1 and J usage is TRBJ2-1; D is uncertain. V lost 2 bases to trimming and J lost 1 base, with 7 bases between them. This CDR3 comprises 14 residues. Germline lookup yields CDR1 NSHNY and CDR2 SYGAGN. This CDR3 is CASSEQANYAEQFF. CDR3 DNA (partial): TGTGCCAGCAGTGAGCAGGCGAACTATGCT.

Notes on this clone: Any gene name here is a mouse gene name. Read coverage stops 4 residues before the CDR3 terminus; the germline J gene supplies the remainder. The V and J genes are TRBV13-3 and TRBJ2-3; 11 nucleotides line up with TRBD2. The ends lost 1 base at V and 0 bases at J; junction bases unmatched: 4. The CDR3 is made up of 17 amino acids. The germline CDR1 and CDR2 sequences are NNHDY and SYVADS. The sequenced part of the CDR3 DNA is TGTGCCAGCAGTGATTCGGGACTGGGGGTTAGTGCAGAA. Amino acids: CASSDSGLGVSAE. The full CDR3 protein reads CASSDSGLGVSAETLYF.

Note on this clone: Genes here carry mouse names. The read terminates 4 residues before the CDR3 end, so the remaining end is supplied by the germline J gene. This sequence joins TRBV13-1 and TRBJ1-1; TRBD1 might be the D (6 bases). The CDR3 loop spans 11 amino acids. Germline CDR1 reads NSHNY; CDR2 reads SYGAGN. The CDR3 protein is CASSGTVEVFF. The part of the CDR3 DNA that was read is TGTGCCAGCAGTGGGACAGTA.

This clone came up a few times. Genes here carry mouse names. The read comes to an end 4 residues before the CDR3 does, leaving the germline J gene to fill in the end. The chain recombines TRBV31 with TRBJ2-3; 8 bases fit TRBD2. The CDR3 covers 14 residues. Per germline, CDR1 GKSSPN and CDR2 SITVG. Trimming cost V 1 base and J 1 base; bases outside gene matches: 1. The CDR3 loop is CAWSQLGGAETLYF. The sequenced part of the CDR3 DNA is TGTGCCTGGAGTCAACTGGGGGGTGCAGAA.

Remarks on this clone: Gene names refer to mouse genes. The read terminates 4 residues before the CDR3 end, so the remaining end is supplied by the germline J gene. The J gene is TRBJ1-1, the V gene TRBV13-3; the D gene is possibly TRBD1 (5 bases). CDR1 NNHDY and CDR2 SYVADS come from the germline V gene. This CDR3 region has 14 residues. V lost 3 bases and J 0 bases, leaving 9 bases between the germline ends. CDR3 loop: CASSAGGANTEVFF. The DNA read from the CDR3 is TGTGCCAGCAGTGCGGGGGGTGCAAACACA.

For this clone: The germline and genes are mouse ones. The CDR3 end is not reached by the read, which stops 4 residues before it; the germline J gene fills it in. V gene TRBV13-2 combines with J gene TRBJ2-1; TRBD1 is a possible D gene (6 bases). This CDR3 has 16 residues. Trimming removed 2 bases at V and 0 bases at J, with 12 bases between. The germline gives CDR1 NNHNN, CDR2 SYGAGS (reference sequence). The sequenced CDR3 bases are TGTGCCAGCGGTGAGGAACGGGACACTAACTATGCT. Its translation: CASGEERDTNYA. The whole CDR3 is CASGEERDTNYAEQFF.

This clone came up a few times. These gene names are mouse names. The read finishes 4 residues shy of the CDR3 end, and the germline J gene is used to complete it. J is TRBJ2-5 and V is TRBV5, with 8 positions matching TRBD2. The CDR3 has 15 amino acids. CDR1 LGHNA and CDR2 YNLKQL come from the germline V gene (reference sequence). This CDR3 is CASSQDGGGEDTQYF. Partial CDR3 DNA: TGTGCCAGCAGCCAAGACGGTGGGGGGGAAGAC.

This clone was counted at least ten times. Germline and genes here are mouse. The CDR3 end falls 4 residues outside the read, so it is completed with the germline J gene. The chain carries TRBV13-1 and TRBJ1-2, with a weak D call TRBD1 (5 bases). Germline lookup yields CDR1 NSHNY and CDR2 SYGAGN. The CDR3 has 14 amino acids. V was trimmed by 0 bases and J by 4 bases, leaving 10 bases between them. The CDR3 loop is CASSDAGSGSDYTF. The CDR3 DNA, read in part, is TGTGCCAGCAGTGATGCAGGGTCGGGCTCC.

A note on this clone: All gene names here are mouse names. The CDR3 extends 4 residues past the end of the read, so its final part is completed from the germline J gene. This chain uses TRBV31 with TRBJ2-7; 9 nucleotides align to TRBD1. CDR3 size: 14 residues. CDR1 and CDR2 (germline): GKSSPN, SITVG. The CDR3 reads CAWSPYRGLYEQYF. The sequenced CDR3 bases are TGTGCCTGGAGTCCCTACAGGGGGCTATAT.

This clone was detected a few times. Mouse gene names apply. The read finishes 4 residues shy of the CDR3 end, and the germline J gene is used to complete it. The sample has other DNA sequences that encode this CDR3 too. The chain uses TRBV13-3 and TRBJ1-2, with unresolved D. Trimming removed 2 bases at V and 2 bases at J, with 7 bases between. In germline, CDR1 is NNHDY, CDR2 SYVADS. CDR3 size: 13 residues. The DNA read from the CDR3 is TGTGCCAGCAGTGAAGAGCAGAACTCC. It yields the protein CASSEEQNS. The whole CDR3 is CASSEEQNSDYTF.

On this clone itself: The gene symbols are mouse symbols. The read ends 4 residues early relative to the CDR3; the germline J gene fills the gap. The chain is built from TRBV31 and TRBJ2-3; no reliable D call. The CDR3 totals 14 residues. Germline V gene data show CDR1 as GKSSPN and CDR2 as SITVG. Trimming stripped 0 bases from V and 1 base from J, with 8 bases between. The CDR3 loop reads CAWSLSWGAETLYF. The sequenced part of the CDR3 DNA is TGTGCCTGGAGTCTAAGTTGGGGTGCAGAA. The whole variable domain, filled in from reference TRBV31 and TRBJ2-3, reads AQTIHQWPVAEIKAVGSPLSLGCTIKGKSSPNLYWYWQATGGTLQQLFYSITVGQVESVVQLNLSASRPKDDQFILSTEKLLLSHSGFYLCAWSLSWGAETLYFGSGTRLTVL.

There are a few counts of this clone. This could be a read error, since a much larger clone is one nucleotide away. Gene names and germline refer to mouse. The read terminates 4 residues ahead of where the CDR3 ends, so the germline J gene completes it. Other nucleotide sequences from this sample produce the same CDR3. The chain carries TRBV13-1 and TRBJ2-3, with unresolved D. V was pared by 3 bases and J by 0 bases, with 5 bases between. The CDR3 spans 13 residues. Per germline, CDR1 NSHNY and CDR2 SYGAGN. CDR3 DNA (partial): TGTGCCAGCAGTGGCACTAGTGCAGAA. This codes for CASSGTSAE. The full CDR3 protein is CASSGTSAETLYF.

A few counts support this clone. Gene labels here are mouse ones. The read comes to an end 4 residues before the CDR3 does, leaving the germline J gene to fill in the end. V usage is TRBV1 and J usage is TRBJ2-1, with TRBD1 as a possible D gene (6 bases). The CDR3 has 13 residues. Per germline, CDR1 NSQYPW and CDR2 LRSPGD (reference sequence). The germline V and J ends were trimmed by 5 bases and 5 bases, with 10 bases remaining between them. The CDR3 here is CTCSQGLDAEQFF. The covered CDR3 bases are TGCACCTGCAGTCAGGGGCTGGATGCT. Together with reference TRBV1 and TRBJ2-1, the CDR3 gives the full variable domain: VTLLEQNPRWRLVPRGQAVNLRCILKNSQYPWMSWYQQDLQKQLQWLFTLRSPGDKEVKSLPGADYLATRVTDTELRLQVANMSQGRTLYCTCSQGLDAEQFFGPGTRLTVL.

About this clone itself: The genes are named according to mouse. From the germline J gene comes the end of the CDR3, since the read stops 4 residues before it. This chain joins TRBV5 and TRBJ2-7; D not certain. Germline V lookup: CDR1 LGHNA, CDR2 YNLKQL (reference sequence). This CDR3 is built from 12 residues. The CDR3 DNA, read in part, is TGTGCCAGCAGCCAAAGACATAAT. Its protein is CASSQRHN. The full CDR3 protein reads CASSQRHNEQYF.

In this sample, this clone turned up a few times. The gene symbols are mouse symbols. The missing CDR3 end, 4 residues past where the read stops, is filled in from the germline J gene. The chain is built from TRBV1 and TRBJ2-2; maybe TRBD1 (5 bases). Germline values: CDR1 NSQYPW, CDR2 LRSPGD (reference sequence). The CDR3 runs to 17 residues. The germline V and J ends were trimmed by 0 bases and 1 base, with 12 bases remaining between them. The DNA read from the CDR3 is TGCACCTGCAGTGCAGATCCGCAGGGTAGAAACACCGGG. It specifies CTCSADPQGRNTG. The CDR3 as a whole reads CTCSADPQGRNTGQLYF. The full variable domain, its missing parts supplied by reference TRBV1 and TRBJ2-2, is VTLLEQNPRWRLVPRGQAVNLRCILKNSQYPWMSWYQQDLQKQLQWLFTLRSPGDKEVKSLPGADYLATRVTDTELRLQVANMSQGRTLYCTCSADPQGRNTGQLYFGEGSKLTVL.

As concerns this clone: The genes are named according to mouse. The DNA ends 4 residues before the CDR3 does, and the rest of the CDR3 is filled in from the germline J gene. The chain joins TRBV19 to TRBJ2-2, with 11 nucleotides matching TRBD1. This CDR3 spans 14 amino acids. Germline values: CDR1 FNHDT, CDR2 SITEND (reference sequence). With V trimmed by 3 bases and J by 6 bases, 1 base remained unmatched. The part of the CDR3 DNA that was read is TGTGCCAGCAGTACGGGACAGGGGGCCGGG. Amino acid sequence: CASSTGQGAG. The full-length CDR3 reads as CASSTGQGAGQLYF.

This clone was counted between two and nine times. The gene names here belong to mouse. Read coverage stops 4 residues before the CDR3 terminus; the germline J gene supplies the remainder. V usage is TRBV5 and J usage is TRBJ1-2; TRBD1 might be the D (6 bases). The CDR3 length is 15 residues. Germline lookup yields CDR1 LGHNA and CDR2 YNLKQL (reference sequence). The covered CDR3 bases are TGTGCCAGCAGCCAAGAAGGACTGGGGGGGCAC. Translating gives CASSQEGLGGH. The CDR3 reads in full as CASSQEGLGGHDYTF.

As to this clone: Genes and germline are mouse. The read is 4 residues too short to cover the CDR3 end, so that end is filled in from the germline J gene. J is TRBJ1-1 and V is TRBV1; 11 positions match TRBD1. This CDR3 has 15 residues. The germline CDR1 and CDR2 sequences are NSQYPW and LRSPGD (reference sequence). The sequenced CDR3 bases are TGCACCTGCAGTGCAGATCGGGGACAGGGGGGA. Protein sequence: CTCSADRGQGG. The complete CDR3 protein is CTCSADRGQGGEVFF.

In this sample, this clone turned up a few times. Genes and germline come from the mouse. The CDR3 end lies 4 residues beyond the end of the read and is filled in from the germline J gene. Other DNA sequences of this sample code for an identical CDR3. The chain combines TRBV1 with TRBJ1-1; perhaps TRBD1 as D (6 bases). V lost 1 base and J lost 1, with 7 bases in between. The CDR3 totals 14 residues. CDR1 and CDR2 (germline): NSQYPW, LRSPGD (reference sequence). The sequenced part of the CDR3 DNA is TGCACCTGCAGTGCAGTAGGGGGAAACACA. Encoded protein: CTCSAVGGNT. The whole CDR3 protein is CTCSAVGGNTEVFF.

This clone came up many times. These gene names are mouse names. The read terminates 4 residues before the CDR3 end, so the remaining end is supplied by the germline J gene. Different DNA sequences within this sample yield the same CDR3. V usage is TRBV19 and J usage is TRBJ2-3; D perhaps matches TRBD1 (6 bases). Germline V lookup: CDR1 FNHDT, CDR2 SITEND (reference sequence). Trimming cost V 0 bases and J 0 bases, with 8 bases left between them. This CDR3 spans 15 amino acids. The CDR3 loop is CASSIGDISAETLYF. The covered CDR3 bases are TGTGCCAGCAGTATAGGGGACATTAGTGCAGAA.

As for this clone: Gene names are mouse gene names. Partial CDR3 DNA: TGCACCTGCAGTGCCGCCCCGGGACAAGCAAACTCC. Amino acids: CTCSAAPGQANS. In full, the CDR3 reads CTCSAAPGQANSDYTF. The chain couples TRBV1 to TRBJ1-2; D is possibly TRBD1 (6 bases). The CDR3 extends 4 residues past the end of the read, so its final part is completed from the germline J gene. The CDR3 has 16 residues. Germline V gene data show CDR1 as NSQYPW and CDR2 as LRSPGD (reference sequence). The V gene lost 3 bases and the J gene lost 0 bases, with 14 bases spanning the gap.

Points on this clone: Genes and germline are mouse. From the germline J gene comes the end of the CDR3, since the read stops 4 residues before it. The chain has TRBV31 and TRBJ1-2, with 9 positions matching TRBD1. Germline CDR1 is GKSSPN and CDR2 is SITVG. The CDR3 is made up of 13 amino acids. The V segment lost 3 bases and the J segment 4 bases; nucleotides outside the gene matches: 3. Partial CDR3 DNA: TGTGCCTGGAGCGGGGACAGGGCCTCC. Protein: CAWSGDRAS. The full CDR3 sequence reads CAWSGDRASDYTF.

This clone occurred a few times. The germline and genes are mouse ones. Incomplete CDR3 DNA: TGCACCTGCAGTGCAGATGTGGGTAGTGCAGAA. Amino acids: CTCSADVGSAE. In full, the CDR3 is CTCSADVGSAETLYF. This sequence joins TRBV1 and TRBJ2-3; D call uncertain. The CDR3 extends 4 residues past the end of the read, so its final part is completed from the germline J gene. The germline V and J ends were trimmed by 0 bases and 0 bases, with 7 bases remaining between them. The germline gives CDR1 NSQYPW, CDR2 LRSPGD (reference sequence). CDR3 length equals 15 residues.